This T cell receptor beta chain was obtained from a study of T-cell reconstitution after alpha-beta-depleted transplantation in children. Looked up from germline, CDR1 is SGHRS and CDR2 is YFSETQ. CDR3 length equals 15 residues. The library targeted TCRbeta and was prepared with unique molecular identifiers. TCRdb reprocessed the PCR reads via MiXCR and lists one record per CDR3 protein. The table lists 450,000 to 500,000 distinct CDR3 sequences, approximately 12% of them singletons, with about 5% in the top ten. For this clonotype: One junction end disagrees with the germline gene, perhaps due to a read error.

The chain couples TRBV5-1 to TRBJ2-1; D remains unclear. The source of this sequence is a human donor who donated a stem cell graft to a child with combined immunodeficiency. The specimen was PBMCs from the stem cell graft donor, collected from the stem cell graft. The CDR3 is CASSLWRTQPNKQFF. The CDR3 coding sequence is TGCGCCAGCAGCTTGTGGCGGACCCAGCCCAATAAGCAGTTCTTC.